This T cell receptor (beta chain) was identified during a study of technical replicates of blood from a few donors. CDR1 is SNHLY and CDR2 is FYNNEI in the germline V gene. This CDR3 is built from 12 residues. V was trimmed by 6 bases and J by 3 bases, leaving 6 bases between them. Using immunoSEQ multiplex PCR, the repertoire was profiled, and TCRdb retains in-frame clones only, with some absent. This table has more than 65,000 clones, about 91% appearing once. Sequencing used T cells isolated from PBMCs. V gene TRBV2 combines with J gene TRBJ2-1; D is unclear. The receptor's source is a human donor in good health. The CDR3: CASSPIYNEQFF. The CDR3 DNA is TGTGCCAGCAGCCCCATCTACAATGAGCAGTTCTTC.